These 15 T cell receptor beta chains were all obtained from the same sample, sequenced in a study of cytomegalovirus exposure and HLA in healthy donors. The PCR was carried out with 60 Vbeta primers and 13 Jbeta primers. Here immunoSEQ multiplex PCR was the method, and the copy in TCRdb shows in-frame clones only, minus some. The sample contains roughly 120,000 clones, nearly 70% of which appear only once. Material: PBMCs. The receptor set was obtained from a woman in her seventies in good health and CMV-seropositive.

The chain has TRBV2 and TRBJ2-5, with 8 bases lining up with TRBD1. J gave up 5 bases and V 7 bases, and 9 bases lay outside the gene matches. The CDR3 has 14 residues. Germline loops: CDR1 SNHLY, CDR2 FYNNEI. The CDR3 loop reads CASKIQGADETQYF. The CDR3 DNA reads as TGTGCCAGCAAGATCCAGGGGGCTGATGAGACCCAGTACTTC.

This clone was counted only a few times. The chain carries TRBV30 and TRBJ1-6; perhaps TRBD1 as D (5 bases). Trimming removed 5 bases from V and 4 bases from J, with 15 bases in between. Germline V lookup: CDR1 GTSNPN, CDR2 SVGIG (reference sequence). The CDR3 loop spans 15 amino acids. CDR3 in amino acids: CAWGQGVGYNSPLHF. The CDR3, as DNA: TGTGCCTGGGGGCAGGGTGTCGGGTATAATTCACCCCTCCACTTT.

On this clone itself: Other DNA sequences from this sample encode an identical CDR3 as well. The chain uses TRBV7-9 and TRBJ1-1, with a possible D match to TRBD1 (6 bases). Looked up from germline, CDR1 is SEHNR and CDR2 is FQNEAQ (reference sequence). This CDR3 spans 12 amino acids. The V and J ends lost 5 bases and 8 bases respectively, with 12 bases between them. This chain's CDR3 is CASSTPTGEAFF. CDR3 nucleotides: TGTGCCAGCAGCACGCCGACAGGCGAAGCTTTCTTT.

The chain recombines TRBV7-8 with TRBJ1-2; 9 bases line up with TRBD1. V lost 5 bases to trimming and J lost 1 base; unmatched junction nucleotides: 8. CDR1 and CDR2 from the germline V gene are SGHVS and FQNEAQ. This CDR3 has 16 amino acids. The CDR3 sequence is CASSPRTTGGNYGYTF. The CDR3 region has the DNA TGTGCCAGCAGCCCACGAACGACAGGGGGTAACTATGGCTACACCTTC.

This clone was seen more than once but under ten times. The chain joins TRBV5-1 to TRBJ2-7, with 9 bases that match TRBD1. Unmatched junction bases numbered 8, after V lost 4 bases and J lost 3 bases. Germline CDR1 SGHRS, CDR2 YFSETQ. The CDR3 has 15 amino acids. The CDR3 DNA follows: TGCGCCAGCAGCGAATCACAGGGGGCGAGCTACGAGCAGTACTTC. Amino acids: CASSESQGASYEQYF.

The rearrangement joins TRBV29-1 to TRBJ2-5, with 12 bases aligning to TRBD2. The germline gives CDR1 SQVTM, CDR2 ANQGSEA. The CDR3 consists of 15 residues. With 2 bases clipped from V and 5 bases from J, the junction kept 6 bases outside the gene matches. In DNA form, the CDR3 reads TGCAGCGTTGAAACTAGCGGGGGGAGGGAGGAGACCCAGTACTTC. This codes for CSVETSGGREETQYF.

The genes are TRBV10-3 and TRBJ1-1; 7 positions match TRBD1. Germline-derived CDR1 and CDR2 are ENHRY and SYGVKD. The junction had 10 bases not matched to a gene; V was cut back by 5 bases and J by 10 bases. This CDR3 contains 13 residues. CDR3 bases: TGTGCCATCAGTCAAGACAGGGTCGTTGGAGCTTTCTTT. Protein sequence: CAISQDRVVGAFF.

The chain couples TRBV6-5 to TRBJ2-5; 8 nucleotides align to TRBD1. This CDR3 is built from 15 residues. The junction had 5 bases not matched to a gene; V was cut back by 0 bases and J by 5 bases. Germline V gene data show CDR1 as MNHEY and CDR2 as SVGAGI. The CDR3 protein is CASSYSTGQAETQYF. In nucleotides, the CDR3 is TGTGCCAGCAGTTACTCTACGGGACAGGCTGAGACCCAGTACTTC.

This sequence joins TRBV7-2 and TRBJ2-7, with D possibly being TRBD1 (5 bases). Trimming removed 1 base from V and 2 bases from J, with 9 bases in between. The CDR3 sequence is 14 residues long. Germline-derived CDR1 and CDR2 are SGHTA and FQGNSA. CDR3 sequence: CASSLGRQTYEQYF. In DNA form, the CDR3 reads TGTGCCAGCAGCTTAGGGAGACAGACCTACGAGCAGTACTTC.

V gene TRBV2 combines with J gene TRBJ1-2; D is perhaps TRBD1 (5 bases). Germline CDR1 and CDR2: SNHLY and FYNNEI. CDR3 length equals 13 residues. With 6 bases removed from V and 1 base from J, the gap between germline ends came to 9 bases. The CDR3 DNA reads TGTGCCAGCAGGACAGATCTTAACTATGGCTACACCTTC. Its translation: CASRTDLNYGYTF.

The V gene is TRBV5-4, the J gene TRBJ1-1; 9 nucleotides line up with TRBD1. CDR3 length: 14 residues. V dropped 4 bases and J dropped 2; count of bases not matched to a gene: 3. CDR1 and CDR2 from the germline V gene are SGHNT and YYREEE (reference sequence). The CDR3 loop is CASSRDRANTEAFF. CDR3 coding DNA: TGTGCCAGCAGCAGGGACAGGGCCAACACTGAAGCTTTCTTT.

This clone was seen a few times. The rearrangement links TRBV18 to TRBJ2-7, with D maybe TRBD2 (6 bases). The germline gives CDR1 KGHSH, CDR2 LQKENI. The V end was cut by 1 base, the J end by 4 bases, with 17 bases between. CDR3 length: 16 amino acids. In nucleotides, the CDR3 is TGTGCCAGCTCACCACTAGAATCTGCGGGGTCTTACGAGCAGTACTTC. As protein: CASSPLESAGSYEQYF.

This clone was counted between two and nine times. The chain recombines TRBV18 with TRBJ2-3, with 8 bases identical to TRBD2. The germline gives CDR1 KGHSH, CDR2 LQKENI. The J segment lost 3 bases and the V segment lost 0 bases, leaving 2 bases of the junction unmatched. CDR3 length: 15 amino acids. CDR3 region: CASSPPAGGTDTQYF. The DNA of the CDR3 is TGTGCCAGCTCACCACCGGCGGGGGGAACAGATACGCAGTATTTT.

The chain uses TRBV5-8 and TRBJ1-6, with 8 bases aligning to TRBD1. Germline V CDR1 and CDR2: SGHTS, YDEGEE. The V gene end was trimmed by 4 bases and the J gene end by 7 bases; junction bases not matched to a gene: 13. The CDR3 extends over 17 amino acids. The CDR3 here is CASSKETGAMGNSPLHF. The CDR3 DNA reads TGTGCCAGCAGCAAGGAGACAGGGGCCATGGGGAATTCACCCCTCCACTTT. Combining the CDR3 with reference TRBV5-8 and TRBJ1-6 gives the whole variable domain EAGVTQSPTHLIKTRGQQATLRCSPISGHTSVYWYQQALGLGLQFLLWYDEGEERNRGNFPPRFSGRQFPNYSSELNVNALELEDSALYLCASSKETGAMGNSPLHFGNGTRLTVT.

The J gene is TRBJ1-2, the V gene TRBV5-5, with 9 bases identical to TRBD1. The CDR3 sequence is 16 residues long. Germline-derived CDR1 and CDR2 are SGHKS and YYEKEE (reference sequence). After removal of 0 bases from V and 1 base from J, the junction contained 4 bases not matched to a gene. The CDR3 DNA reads TGTGCCAGCAGCTTGGGGGACAGGGCCAATAACTATGGCTACACCTTC. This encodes CASSLGDRANNYGYTF.